The 23 T cell receptor beta chains below were found in one sample sequenced in a study of cytomegalovirus exposure and HLA in healthy donors (dated by TCRdb to about 2017). Receptor libraries were prepared by the immunoSEQ multiplex PCR assay. Sourced from immuneACCESS, this table was stored by TCRdb with only in-frame sequences that have V and J called. A share of the clones is absent; for the studies checked, an unresolved V gene accounts for under half, and the remainder has no known explanation. This sample lists approximately 70,000 clones; about 94% were detected once. The ten largest clones take up 3.2% of the sample. The sample comprised PBMCs. The receptor set was obtained from a woman between 18 and 30 years old in good health and CMV-seropositive.

The chain carries TRBV7-9 and TRBJ2-2; a weak D match, TRBD2 (5 bases). Germline V gene lookup returns CDR1 SEHNR and CDR2 FQNEAQ (reference sequence). CDR3 length: 15 amino acids. V was shortened by 5 bases and J by 6 bases, with 16 bases between the two germline ends. In DNA form, the CDR3 reads TGTGCCAGCAGCCTCATAGACCGGGGTCCCGGGGAGCTGTTTTTT. Residues: CASSLIDRGPGELFF.

The chain carries TRBV6-6 and TRBJ1-1; a possible D gene is TRBD1 (6 bases). This CDR3 has 13 amino acids. The V and J ends lost 5 bases and 6 bases respectively, with 13 bases between them. CDR1 and CDR2 from the germline V gene are MNHNY and SVGAGI (reference sequence). CDR3 amino acids: CASSTTGSPEAFF. CDR3 bases: TGTGCCAGCAGTACAACAGGGTCCCCTGAAGCTTTCTTT.

The chain employs TRBV28 and TRBJ1-1; TRBD1 agrees at 10 bases. CDR3 length equals 18 residues. The trim removed 2 bases at V and 3 bases at J, leaving 12 bases unmatched. Germline V CDR1 and CDR2: MDHEN, SYDVKM. The CDR3 loop is CASSLNPRFGTGDTEAFF. Written as DNA, the CDR3 is TGTGCCAGCAGTTTAAACCCACGTTTCGGGACAGGGGACACTGAAGCTTTCTTT.

Details on this clone: Distinct nucleotide sequences in the sample also encode this CDR3. The rearrangement joins TRBV5-1 to TRBJ2-7; TRBD1 matches 9 bases. J lost 2 bases, V lost 0 bases, and 0 bases had no gene match. Germline assignment: CDR1 SGHRS and CDR2 YFSETQ. This CDR3 region has 14 residues. This chain's CDR3 is CASSLDRGPYEQYF. The CDR3 region has the DNA TGCGCCAGCAGCTTGGACAGGGGGCCCTACGAGCAGTACTTC.

This chain connects TRBV6-6 to TRBJ2-5; the D gene is possibly TRBD2 (6 bases). V was cut by 2 bases and J by 4 bases, with 11 bases left in between. CDR1 is MNHNY and CDR2 is SVGAGI in the germline V gene (reference sequence). The length of the CDR3 is 14 residues. CDR3 region: CASSYHRLGETQYF. CDR3 coding DNA: TGTGCCAGCAGTTACCACCGACTAGGAGAGACCCAGTACTTC.

The chain carries TRBV9 and TRBJ1-4; possibly TRBD1 for D (6 bases). The germline CDR1 and CDR2 sequences are SGDLS and YYNGEE. The CDR3 extends over 14 amino acids. Trimming shortened V by 3 bases and J by 7 bases, and 13 bases separated the two germline ends. CDR3 sequence reads: CASSATGNGEKLFF. CDR3 DNA: TGTGCCAGCAGCGCCACAGGGAACGGTGAAAAACTGTTTTTT.

The chain joins TRBV5-1 to TRBJ1-6; the match to TRBD1 covers 11 bases. Unmatched junction bases numbered 8, after V lost 0 bases and J lost 9 bases. Germline V lookup: CDR1 SGHRS, CDR2 YFSETQ. The CDR3 loop spans 17 amino acids. The CDR3 sequence: CASSLEASGQGVSPLHF. DNA of the CDR3: TGCGCCAGCAGCTTGGAGGCCTCGGGACAGGGGGTTTCACCCCTCCACTTT.

The genes are TRBV29-1 and TRBJ1-2; 7 bases match TRBD1. The V segment lost 6 bases and the J segment 4 bases; nucleotides outside the gene matches: 5. Germline CDR1 SQVTM, CDR2 ANQGSEA. The CDR3 has 12 residues. CDR3 protein: CSVGGQLYGYTF. DNA of the CDR3: TGCAGCGTCGGGGGACAGCTCTATGGCTACACCTTC.

The chain joins TRBV19 to TRBJ2-5; 7 bases line up with TRBD2. Germline V CDR1 and CDR2: LNHDA, SQIVND (reference sequence). The length of the CDR3 is 17 residues. The ends lost 1 base at V and 2 bases at J; junction bases unmatched: 10. The CDR3 DNA is TGTGCCAGTAGTATAGGAGGCCCCGGGACTACACAAGAGACCCAGTACTTC. Its protein product is CASSIGGPGTTQETQYF. The whole variable domain, remainder taken from reference TRBV19 and TRBJ2-5, is DGGITQSPKYLFRKEGQNVTLSCEQNLNHDAMYWYRQDPGQGLRLIYYSQIVNDFQKGDIAEGYSVSREKKESFPLTVTSAQKNPTAFYLCASSIGGPGTTQETQYFGPGTRLLVL.

The J gene is TRBJ2-7, the V gene TRBV9; TRBD2 matches at 7 bases. The trim removed 0 bases at V and 0 bases at J, leaving 9 bases unmatched. CDR1 and CDR2 (germline): SGDLS, YYNGEE. The CDR3 sequence is 17 residues long. CDR3 amino acids: CASSVGGRAETSYEQYF. The CDR3 DNA sequence: TGTGCCAGCAGCGTAGGGGGGAGGGCGGAAACCTCCTACGAGCAGTACTTC.

This chain joins TRBV29-1 and TRBJ2-1; the D gene is possibly TRBD2 (7 bases). This CDR3 is built from 14 residues. Looked up from germline, CDR1 is SQVTM and CDR2 is ANQGSEA. Trimming shortened V by 4 bases and J by 7 bases, and 17 bases separated the two germline ends. The CDR3 sequence is CSVVGGRAGNEQFF. The CDR3 DNA is TGCAGCGTTGTAGGGGGGAGGGCCGGGAATGAGCAGTTCTTC.

V gene TRBV9 combines with J gene TRBJ2-3; 11 bases fit TRBD2. V shed 3 bases and J 5 bases; nucleotides not matched to a gene: 11. The CDR3 extends over 17 amino acids. The V gene's germline CDR1 is SGDLS and CDR2 YYNGEE. DNA of the CDR3: TGTGCCAGCAGCGGACCTCGACTAGCGGGACGAGGAGATACGCAGTATTTT. Translating it yields CASSGPRLAGRGDTQYF.

V is TRBV4-2 and J is TRBJ2-1; 8 nucleotides match TRBD2. Germline loops: CDR1 LGHNA, CDR2 YNFKEQ. The CDR3 is 20 amino acids. J was trimmed by 2 bases and V by 1 base; bases with no gene match: 16. CDR3 sequence: CASSQVQWRGAPSTYNEQFF. DNA of the CDR3: TGTGCCAGCAGCCAAGTTCAATGGCGGGGGGCACCCAGCACCTACAATGAGCAGTTCTTC.

The chain uses TRBV6-5 and TRBJ1-2, with D tentatively TRBD1 (5 bases). CDR1 and CDR2 from the germline V gene are MNHEY and SVGAGI. V was trimmed by 2 bases and J by 8 bases, leaving 9 bases between them. This CDR3 spans 12 amino acids. The CDR3 is CASSYGGTGYTF. The DNA for the CDR3 is TGTGCCAGCAGTTACGGGGGGACGGGCTACACCTTC.

In this sample, this clone turned up a few times. The V gene is TRBV7-3, the J gene TRBJ1-1; 8 bases agree with TRBD1. Unmatched junction bases numbered 1, after V lost 3 bases and J lost 4 bases. The CDR3 totals 13 residues. Germline V gives CDR1 SGHTA, CDR2 FQGTGA. The CDR3 loop is CASSFTGGTEAFF. DNA for the CDR3: TGTGCCAGCAGCTTTACAGGGGGCACTGAAGCTTTCTTT.

J is TRBJ1-3 and V is TRBV27, with a possible D match to TRBD1 (5 bases). V was cut by 8 bases and J by 0 bases, with 11 bases left in between. Looked up from germline, CDR1 is MNHEY and CDR2 is SMNVEV (reference sequence). The CDR3 consists of 14 residues. CDR3 sequence (DNA): TGTGCCAGCGGTATGGGGGGCTCTGGAAACACCATATATTTT. Protein: CASGMGGSGNTIYF.

The V call is TRBV4-3, the J call TRBJ2-1; TRBD1 is a possible D gene (7 bases). This CDR3 is 15 amino acids long. The ends were cut back, 1 base at V and 8 bases at J, with 15 bases in the middle. Germline CDR1 and CDR2: LGHNA and YSLEER. In DNA, the CDR3 is TGCGCCAGCAGCCAAGTGACAGGGAGGTTCGATGAGCAGTTCTTC. As protein: CASSQVTGRFDEQFF.

The V and J genes are TRBV7-2 and TRBJ1-2; 7 bases line up with TRBD1. Germline trimming cut 5 bases from V and 7 bases from J; bases unmatched to any gene: 10. The CDR3 length is 14 residues. CDR1 is SGHTA, CDR2 FQGNSA, per germline. For the CDR3, the DNA is TGTGCCAGCAGCCTAGAGGGGACAGTAACTGGCTACACCTTC. It codes for CASSLEGTVTGYTF.

This chain joins TRBV7-3 and TRBJ2-5; 9 bases agree with TRBD1. Germline values: CDR1 SGHTA, CDR2 FQGTGA. There are 14 residues in the CDR3. V shed 5 bases, J shed 3 bases, and the junction held 4 bases outside the gene matches. The CDR3 spells CASSMGTGKETQYF. The DNA for the CDR3 is TGTGCCAGCAGCATGGGGACAGGGAAAGAGACCCAGTACTTC.

The chain combines TRBV10-3 with TRBJ1-3; the D gene is possibly TRBD1 (5 bases). The CDR3 sequence is 15 residues long. The germline V gene has CDR1 ENHRY and CDR2 SYGVKD. The V and J ends lost 8 bases and 1 base respectively, with 15 bases between them. The DNA for the CDR3 is TGTGCCATCGGCTCCAGGGAAGGATCTGGAAACACCATATATTTT. Translated, it gives CAIGSREGSGNTIYF.

The chain carries TRBV13 and TRBJ1-1; a possible D gene is TRBD1 (5 bases). The length of the CDR3 is 14 residues. V lost 3 bases, J lost 8 bases, and 16 bases lay in between. Germline-derived CDR1 and CDR2 are PRHDT and FYEKMQ (reference sequence). The CDR3 spells CASSFHYRDLEAFF. As DNA, the CDR3 is TGTGCCAGCAGCTTCCACTACCGGGACTTAGAAGCTTTCTTT.

V and J are TRBV2 and TRBJ1-5; 9 positions match TRBD1. The junction had 6 bases not matched to a gene; V was cut back by 5 bases and J by 7 bases. The germline V gene encodes CDR1 SNHLY and CDR2 FYNNEI. This CDR3 is 14 amino acids long. The CDR3: CASSRDRAGQPQHF. CDR3 nucleotides: TGTGCCAGCAGTCGGGACAGGGCGGGGCAGCCCCAGCATTTT.

The gene calls are TRBV6-5 and TRBJ2-7; 9 bases fit TRBD1. Germline lookup yields CDR1 MNHEY and CDR2 SVGAGI. Germline trimming cut 5 bases from V and 4 bases from J; bases unmatched to any gene: 6. The CDR3 runs to 14 residues. The CDR3 bases are TGTGCCAGCAGTACCCGGGACAGGGAATACGAGCAGTACTTC. Protein: CASSTRDREYEQYF.